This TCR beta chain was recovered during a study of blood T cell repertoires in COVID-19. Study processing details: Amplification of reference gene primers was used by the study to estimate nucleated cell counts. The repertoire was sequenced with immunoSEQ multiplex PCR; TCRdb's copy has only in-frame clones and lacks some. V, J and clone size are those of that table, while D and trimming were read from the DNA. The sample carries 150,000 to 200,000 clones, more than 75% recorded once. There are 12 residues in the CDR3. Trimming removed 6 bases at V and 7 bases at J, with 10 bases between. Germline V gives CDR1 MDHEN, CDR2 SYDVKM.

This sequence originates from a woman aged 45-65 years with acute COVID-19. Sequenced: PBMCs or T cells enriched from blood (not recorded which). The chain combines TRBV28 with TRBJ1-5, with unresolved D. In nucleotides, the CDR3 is TGTGCCAGCAGACCCCTCGGGCAGCCCCAGCATTTT. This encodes CASRPLGQPQHF.